Detailed here is one T cell receptor (beta chain). Its antigen remains undetermined. Qualities for individual bases were not recorded, and no much larger clone is one base off. This entry belongs to a study of shared clonotypes between healthy human individuals (dated by TCRdb to 2020 to 2022). For the wider study: The cohort included a few men and a couple of women between 18 and 49 years of age. For each donor, three plates each were used for CD4 naive and CD4 memory, two plates were used for CD8 naive, and one plate was used for CD8 memory. Each donor's leukapheresis produced roughly between about 0.85 and 10 billion PBMCs. The study deeply sequenced blood TCR repertoires of five healthy adults to estimate repertoire size and the extent of clonotype sharing between individuals. To increase sequencing depth and limit assay-specific biases, TCR repertoire library preparation and sequencing were carried out by different laboratories using diverse techniques.

CDR3 length: 17 amino acids, cysteine to phenylalanine. CDR3 DNA is the only sequence kept; it has 51 bases, read in frame from the first base. CDR1 and CDR2 (SEHNR, FQNEAQ) derive from the germline V gene (reference sequence). Trimming accounts for 1 base at V and 0 bases at J, while the number of junction bases matched to no gene is 9. The full study reports these points: Across a few donors, roughly 5% of naive CD4, 3% to 3.5% of naive CD8, roughly 2.3% of memory CD4, and under 0.45% of memory CD8 clonotypes were shared. Rarefaction of sorted-subset datasets indicated incomplete sequencing despite the large sequencing depth. Because the study included a small number of donors, the genetic and exposure-history diversity represented was limited. Naive subsets generally had larger estimated clonotype richness than memory subsets. Pairwise subsampling led to the expectation that sequencing depth would affect the degree of clonotype sharing among donors. Only blood was sampled, and tissue TCR repertoires likely differ from those in blood. Compared with non-shared clonotypes, clonotypes shared by all four sorted-subset donors had higher generation probabilities.

CD8 naive samples consisted of CD45RO-negative cells that were positively selected for CCR7, yielding a CD45RA+CCR7+ population without TemRA cells. Donors were healthy HIV-negative adults with no recently reported acute infections or vaccinations. Every donor was a Caucasian adult living in Nashville, Tennessee, USA. After blood collection by leukapheresis, PBMCs were isolated using Ficoll-Histopaque density gradient centrifugation and then cryopreserved in the vapor phase of liquid nitrogen. Analytical flow cytometry was used to check the purity and quantity of every magnetically sorted T cell population. Genomic DNA was isolated from every sorted fraction and measured by UV absorbance on a Nanodrop 2000c. Using the deep immunoSEQ assay, multiplex PCR amplified TCR CDR3 regions from genomic DNA. For each cell subset, the extracted genomic DNA was distributed evenly across all wells of several immunoSEQ 96-well plates, and each plate served as one replicate. For sorted subsets, approximately 210 ng genomic DNA, equal to tens of thousands of T cell genomes, was loaded into each replicate PCR. The purified libraries were quantified using a Qubit 3.0 fluorometer, sized with a Bioanalyzer 2100, and then quantified again using the KAPA Library Quantification kit. Each immunoSEQ 96-well plate was sequenced on its own single-read 150-cycle Illumina NextSeq 550 flow cell. The study's processing was this. Because only junctional sequences without quality scores were contained in the immunoSEQ output, filtering matching that applied to full-length reads could not be performed. Sequences were annotated with PyIR, a Python wrapper for IgBLAST v1.9, and V/J genes and CDR3 were assigned using IMGT germline references. Reads were removed for weak V/J assignments (E-value above 1e-6), missing CDR3, stop codons, out-of-frame junctions, or ambiguous translated residues. V3J clonotypes were defined as sequences sharing the same inferred V gene, J gene, and CDR3 amino acid sequence. The percentage overlap between two repertoires was calculated by dividing the number of shared unique clonotypes by the size of the smaller repertoire. Three approaches were used to assess repertoire richness: RTK rarefaction, the Chao1 estimator, and Recon v2.1 estimates of unobserved clonotypes. OLGA was used to compute generation probabilities for all TCRbeta clonotypes that the gDNA method yielded from several donors. The table was pulled from immuneACCESS by TCRdb, which kept in-frame rearrangements only. Such tables lose some clones; where checked, under half of the loss comes from unresolved V genes, and the rest has no known cause. V and J calls and clone size are as listed in that table; D and trimming were resolved from the DNA. The table for this sample lists roughly 810,000 clones; 96% of them were counted only once. Jointly, the top ten make up over 0.2% of the sample.

The sequence came from a man aged 25-40 years in good health. What was sequenced was naive CD8+ T cells sorted from blood. According to the study, the label for this sample's cell subset or site signals: CD45RA+CCR7+. Recombination linked TRBV7-9 to TRBJ2-7, and 7 bases in between align with TRBD2. The CDR3 in this case is CASSLGWKGTISYEQYF. The nucleotide sequence is given as TGTGCCAGCAGCTTAGGTTGGAAGGGGACTATCTCCTACGAGCAGTACTTC.